This T cell receptor (beta chain) was captured by sequencing in a study of blood T cell repertoires in COVID-19. As for the study in general: The analysed material was cDNA or gDNA that came from T cells, B-cell-depleted T cells, or PBMCs.

Original analysis: Nucleated cell number was recorded as an estimate derived from reference gene primer amplification. Some clones are missing from TCRdb's copy, which holds only in-frame ones; the method was immunoSEQ multiplex PCR. V, J and clone size reflect that table, while D and trimming were determined from the DNA. Found here are fewer than 250,000 clones, under 85% of them singletons; the top ten hold less than 6.5%. V was shortened by 5 bases and J by 1 base, with 11 bases between the two germline ends. The CDR3 loop spans 14 amino acids. From germline, CDR1 is MNHEY and CDR2 SVGAGI. This chain connects TRBV6-5 to TRBJ1-1; D is possibly TRBD1 (5 bases). This sequence originates from a human donor in a cohort sampled during active COVID-19. Material: peripheral blood. This chain's CDR3 is CASSRGDSNTEAFF. The CDR3 coding sequence is TGTGCCAGCAGTCGAGGGGACTCGAACACTGAAGCTTTCTTT.